The 18 T cell receptor beta chains in this list originate from one sample, sequenced in a study of cytomegalovirus exposure and HLA in healthy donors (dated by TCRdb to the late 2010s). Libraries were constructed by the immunoSEQ multiplex PCR assay. For the multiplex PCR, a mixture combining 60 forward primers for TCR Vbeta segments and 13 reverse primers for TCR Jbeta segments was used. TCRdb mirrors the immuneACCESS table, restricted to in-frame sequences. Some clones are absent from its copies; in checked studies, under half trace to an unresolved V gene, and the reason for the others is unknown. The sample table contains about 190,000 clones; only one count was recorded for over 80% of them. The ten largest clones add up to 6.3% of the sample. The sample consisted of PBMCs. These TCRs come from a man in his forties or fifties in good health and CMV-seropositive.

The chain recombines TRBV19 with TRBJ2-2, with 8 bases matching TRBD1. The CDR3 consists of 16 residues. In germline, CDR1 is LNHDA, CDR2 SQIVND (reference sequence). V lost 5 bases, J lost 4 bases, and 9 bases stayed unmatched. The CDR3 coding sequence is TGTGCCAGTAGTTTAAGGACAGGGAGAGGCACCGGGGAGCTGTTTTTT. Its translation: CASSLRTGRGTGELFF.

This chain uses TRBV30 with TRBJ2-1; D gene uncertain. Germline CDR1 GTSNPN, CDR2 SVGIG (reference sequence). V gave up 3 bases and J gave up 7 bases, with 13 bases separating them. CDR3 length equals 13 residues. CDR3 sequence reads: CAWRFSPLNEQFF. The CDR3, as DNA: TGTGCCTGGAGATTTAGCCCTTTGAATGAGCAGTTCTTC.

This sequence joins TRBV6-4 and TRBJ2-7; a weak D match, TRBD2 (7 bases). CDR3 length: 15 residues. V was clipped by 2 bases and J by 6 bases, with 17 bases between them. Germline assignment: CDR1 MRHNA and CDR2 SNTAGT. The DNA for the CDR3 is TGTGCCAGCAGTGACCCTAGGGGGAGGGCGGGCGAGCAGTACTTC. Encoded protein: CASSDPRGRAGEQYF.

The gene calls are TRBV5-4 and TRBJ2-7, with a weak D call TRBD1 (5 bases). The CDR3 has 13 residues. Germline V gene sequence: CDR1 SGHNT, CDR2 YYREEE (reference sequence). V was shortened by 2 bases and J by 7 bases, with 13 bases between the two germline ends. The CDR3 loop reads CASSLKTPGEQYF. The CDR3 nucleotides are TGTGCCAGCAGCTTAAAGACCCCAGGGGAGCAGTACTTC. The full variable domain, completed using reference TRBV5-4 and TRBJ2-7, is ETGVTQSPTHLIKTRGQQVTLRCSSQSGHNTVSWYQQALGQGPQFIFQYYREEENGRGNFPPRFSGLQFPNYSSELNVNALELDDSALYLCASSLKTPGEQYFGPGTRLTVT.

The genes are TRBV7-2 and TRBJ2-5; TRBD2 might be the D (7 bases). V was shortened by 1 base and J by 5 bases, with 14 bases between the two germline ends. The germline V gene encodes CDR1 SGHTA and CDR2 FQGNSA. This CDR3 comprises 15 residues. CDR3 residues: CASSLGRGGVETQYF. The CDR3 DNA follows: TGTGCCAGCAGCTTAGGGAGGGGGGGCGTGGAGACCCAGTACTTC.

Notes on this clone: The same CDR3 can be traced to other DNA sequences in this sample. CDR3 protein: CASSLLGANQPQHF. CDR3 nucleotide sequence: TGTGCCAGCAGTTTGTTGGGGGCCAATCAGCCCCAGCATTTT. This chain joins TRBV28 and TRBJ1-5, with D possibly being TRBD1 (6 bases). Germline CDR1 and CDR2: MDHEN and SYDVKM. The V end lost 3 bases, the J end lost 3 bases, and 9 bases lay between the germline ends. The CDR3 has 14 residues.

V gene TRBV5-1 combines with J gene TRBJ2-7; 10 bases line up with TRBD1. The CDR3 contains 12 residues. Germline V gene data show CDR1 as SGHRS and CDR2 as YFSETQ. V was pared by 2 bases and J by 11 bases, with 4 bases of the junction left unmatched. CDR3 in amino acids: CASSLTGTGEYF. CDR3 nucleotides: TGCGCCAGCAGCTTAACAGGGACAGGGGAGTACTTC.

The rearrangement uses TRBV9 and TRBJ2-3; maybe TRBD2 (7 bases). The CDR3 consists of 15 residues. The ends were cut back, 4 bases at V and 6 bases at J, with 18 bases in the middle. Looked up from germline, CDR1 is SGDLS and CDR2 is YYNGEE. The CDR3: CASSSPIGGADTQYF. DNA for the CDR3: TGTGCCAGCAGCTCTCCAATAGGGGGGGCCGATACGCAGTATTTT.

The rearrangement joins TRBV4-3 to TRBJ2-5; 8 bases match TRBD2. This CDR3 comprises 16 residues. The J segment lost 5 bases and the V segment lost 0 bases, leaving 8 bases of the junction unmatched. Germline V gene sequence: CDR1 LGHNA, CDR2 YSLEER. CDR3 residues: CASSQDGITGGETQYF. Here the CDR3 DNA reads TGCGCCAGCAGCCAAGATGGGATAACGGGGGGGGAGACCCAGTACTTC.

This chain connects TRBV19 to TRBJ2-4, with D perhaps TRBD1 (6 bases). CDR1 LNHDA and CDR2 SQIVND come from the germline V gene (reference sequence). CDR3 size: 16 residues. Deletions cut 5 bases from V and 0 bases from J, with 14 bases between. The CDR3 DNA sequence: TGTGCCAGTAGTCCCGGACAGATCTTAGCCAAAAACATTCAGTACTTC. Translating it yields CASSPGQILAKNIQYF.

The V and J genes are TRBV6-1 and TRBJ2-5, with TRBD2 as a possible D gene (6 bases). V was cut by 6 bases and J by 3 bases, with 17 bases left in between. The CDR3 runs to 15 residues. CDR1 is MNHNS and CDR2 is SASEGT in the germline V gene. Here the CDR3 DNA reads TGTGCCAGCAGCCTCTTCGCGGGACGGAAAGAGACCCAGTACTTC. It is translated as CASSLFAGRKETQYF.

This clone was counted a few times. This chain uses TRBV10-3 with TRBJ1-4; no firm D call. V was trimmed by 3 bases and J by 7 bases, leaving 6 bases between them. This CDR3 comprises 12 residues. Germline CDR1 and CDR2: ENHRY and SYGVKD. The CDR3 bases are TGTGCCATCAGTGAATCGGTTGAAAAACTGTTTTTT. Translating gives CAISESVEKLFF.

This clone was observed a handful of times. This rearrangement joins TRBV5-6 to TRBJ2-1, with D possibly being TRBD1 (5 bases). This CDR3 spans 12 amino acids. Germline V CDR1 and CDR2: SGHDT, YYEEEE. Between the trimmed V and J ends, which lost 0 bases and 9 bases, there was a span of 7 bases. The CDR3 nucleotides read TGTGCCAGCAGCTTGGCAGGGATTGAGCAGTTCTTC. This codes for CASSLAGIEQFF.

J is TRBJ1-1 and V is TRBV4-3, with unresolved D. The CDR3 is 14 amino acids. CDR1 and CDR2 (germline): LGHNA, YSLEER. The V and J ends lost 0 bases and 3 bases respectively, with 8 bases between them. CDR3 region: CASSQDLSYTEAFF. CDR3 sequence (DNA): TGCGCCAGCAGCCAAGATTTGTCATACACTGAAGCTTTCTTT.

This chain connects TRBV6-1 to TRBJ2-3; TRBD2 aligns across 9 bases. Germline loops: CDR1 MNHNS, CDR2 SASEGT. Germline trimming cut 1 base from V and 3 bases from J; bases unmatched to any gene: 2. CDR3 length equals 15 residues. The CDR3 spells CASSEGGGATDTQYF. CDR3 coding DNA: TGTGCCAGCAGTGAAGGCGGGGGGGCGACAGATACGCAGTATTTT.

V gene TRBV7-2 combines with J gene TRBJ2-7; TRBD2 agrees at 14 bases. Trimming at V came to 3 bases and at J to 2 bases, leaving 3 bases not matched to a gene. Germline V gene data show CDR1 as SGHTA and CDR2 as FQGNSA. The CDR3 is made up of 16 amino acids. This CDR3 is CASSLTTSGGAYEQYF. In nucleotides, the CDR3 is TGTGCCAGCAGCTTGACGACTAGCGGGGGGGCCTACGAGCAGTACTTC.

The chain joins TRBV2 to TRBJ2-7, with D possibly TRBD2 on 6 matching bases. Germline CDR1 reads SNHLY; CDR2 reads FYNNEI. CDR3 size: 13 residues. V dropped 9 bases and J dropped 0 bases, with 12 bases sitting between them. The CDR3 sequence is CARGSGGSYEQYF. In nucleotides, the CDR3 is TGTGCCAGAGGCTCCGGGGGCTCCTACGAGCAGTACTTC.

V and J are TRBV7-2 and TRBJ1-5, with D uncertain. The length of the CDR3 is 14 residues. Germline-derived CDR1 and CDR2 are SGHTA and FQGNSA. The V gene lost 5 bases and the J gene lost 0 bases, with 8 bases spanning the gap. The DNA for the CDR3 is TGTGCCAGCAGCGAGGAGTTTAGCAATCAGCCCCAGCATTTT. Residues: CASSEEFSNQPQHF.